The 27 T cell receptor beta chains in this list originate from one sample, sequenced in a study of T cell changes during pregnancy in multiple sclerosis. Profiled with immunoSEQ multiplex PCR; TCRdb holds only in-frame clones, not every one. The data contain around 96,000 clones, approximately 95% of them singletons. Here the sequenced sample was peripheral blood, taken in the first trimester of pregnancy. All receptors come from a female donor with multiple sclerosis, enrolled in a pregnancy study.

The V call is TRBV2, the J call TRBJ2-2, with D possibly being TRBD2 (7 bases). The CDR3 is 15 amino acids. Germline CDR1 is SNHLY and CDR2 is FYNNEI. V lost 7 bases, J lost 5 bases, and 17 bases lay in between. Written as DNA, the CDR3 is TGTGCCAGCATGATTGTACAGGGAGGGACCGGGGAGCTGTTTTTT. As protein: CASMIVQGGTGELFF.

The V gene is TRBV27, the J gene TRBJ2-7, with 10 bases aligning to TRBD2. Germline V gene sequence: CDR1 MNHEY, CDR2 SMNVEV (reference sequence). The V segment lost 6 bases and the J segment 0 bases; nucleotides outside the gene matches: 5. The CDR3 totals 15 residues. The CDR3 region is CASSKLAGPSYEQYF. As DNA, the CDR3 is TGTGCCAGCAGCAAACTAGCGGGACCCTCCTACGAGCAGTACTTC.

The J gene is TRBJ2-3, the V gene TRBV19; 11 nucleotides align to TRBD2. With V trimmed by 8 bases and J by 2 bases, 21 bases remained unmatched. Germline V CDR1 and CDR2: LNHDA, SQIVND (reference sequence). The CDR3 runs 20 residues. The CDR3 DNA sequence: TGTGCCAGTTCCGCCGGCCTAGCGGGGGGCGCTGTGGTAGACACAGATACGCAGTATTTT. Translation: CASSAGLAGGAVVDTDTQYF.

The rearrangement links TRBV4-1 to TRBJ2-5; possible D gene TRBD2, 5 bases. Germline CDR1 and CDR2: MGHRA and YSYEKL. The germline V and J ends were trimmed by 0 bases and 5 bases, with 13 bases remaining between them. The CDR3 sequence is 15 residues long. The CDR3, as DNA: TGCGCCAGCAGCCAAGAATGGAGGCAGCCCGAGACCCAGTACTTC. Its protein product is CASSQEWRQPETQYF.

The gene calls are TRBV5-4 and TRBJ1-3; possible D gene TRBD1, 5 bases. The CDR3 sequence is 16 residues long. Germline assignment: CDR1 SGHNT and CDR2 YYREEE (reference sequence). The ends were cut back, 1 base at V and 0 bases at J, with 11 bases in the middle. The CDR3 region has the DNA TGTGCCAGCAGCTTGTGGAGGGGCCGCTCTGGAAACACCATATATTTT. Translating it yields CASSLWRGRSGNTIYF.

This chain joins TRBV5-4 and TRBJ2-5, with D possibly matching TRBD1 (6 bases). In germline, CDR1 is SGHNT, CDR2 YYREEE (reference sequence). The CDR3 loop spans 14 amino acids. V lost 2 bases, J lost 1 base, and 9 bases lay in between. The CDR3 region is CASSLQGGQETQYF. DNA for the CDR3: TGTGCCAGCAGCTTACAGGGCGGCCAAGAGACCCAGTACTTC.

The gene calls are TRBV7-2 and TRBJ2-7, with TRBD1 matching 7 bases. V lost 6 bases to trimming and J lost 2 bases; unmatched junction nucleotides: 13. Germline V gene lookup returns CDR1 SGHTA and CDR2 FQGNSA. The CDR3 has 16 amino acids. The CDR3, as DNA: TGTGCCAGCAGTCCTATGGACAGGCTAAGGACCTACGAGCAGTACTTC. It is translated as CASSPMDRLRTYEQYF.

The rearrangement uses TRBV6-5 and TRBJ2-3; 10 nucleotides match TRBD1. Germline CDR1 is MNHEY and CDR2 is SVGAGI. This CDR3 spans 15 amino acids. V trimming: 2 bases; J trimming: 6 bases; junction bases outside the gene matches: 5. CDR3 DNA sequence: TGTGCCAGCAGTTACCGGGACAGGGGAATGGATACGCAGTATTTT. This translates into CASSYRDRGMDTQYF.

CDR3 loop: CAWARDRPPRYEQFF. CDR3 coding DNA: TGTGCCTGGGCGAGAGACAGGCCGCCCCGCTATGAGCAGTTCTTC. The V and J genes are TRBV30 and TRBJ2-1; D is perhaps TRBD1 (6 bases). V lost 5 bases, J lost 8 bases, and 22 bases lay in between. Germline assignment: CDR1 GTSNPN and CDR2 SVGIG (reference sequence). CDR3 length: 15 residues.

The rearrangement uses TRBV21-1 and TRBJ2-7; the table's D call, TRBD1, has no DNA check behind it. TRBV21-1 is assigned pseudogene status. This CDR3 spans 14 amino acids. As DNA, the CDR3 is TGTGCCAGCAGCCGAACGTACAGGGCCTACGAGCAGTACTTC. This codes for CASSRTYRAYEQYF.

This clone was counted only a few times. The rearrangement joins TRBV10-1 to TRBJ2-2; 14 bases agree with TRBD2. Germline trimming cut 6 bases from V and 4 bases from J; bases unmatched to any gene: 4. Germline V CDR1 and CDR2: WNHNN, SYGVQD (reference sequence). This CDR3 has 16 residues. The CDR3 is CASRPGTSGGTGELFF. The CDR3 DNA reads TGCGCCAGCAGACCCGGGACTAGCGGGGGCACCGGGGAGCTGTTTTTT.

The V gene is TRBV7-9, the J gene TRBJ2-1; weak D call: TRBD1 (5 bases). The CDR3 runs 14 residues. Trimming cost V 7 bases and J 6 bases, with 16 bases left between them. CDR1 and CDR2 (germline): SEHNR, FQNEAQ (reference sequence). The CDR3 sequence is CASTLWGPVNEQFF. For the CDR3, the DNA is TGTGCCAGCACCCTGTGGGGCCCGGTCAATGAGCAGTTCTTC.

This clone is a singleton in its sample. The chain uses TRBV5-8 and TRBJ1-1; 7 bases are a match to TRBD1. The germline gives CDR1 SGHTS, CDR2 YDEGEE. CDR3 length: 15 residues. V lost 2 bases, J lost 3 bases, and 7 bases stayed unmatched. The CDR3 sequence is CASSFEGGRDTEAFF. The DNA for the CDR3 is TGTGCCAGCAGCTTTGAAGGGGGCCGAGACACTGAAGCTTTCTTT. Drawing the rest from reference TRBV5-8 and TRBJ1-1, the complete variable domain is EAGVTQSPTHLIKTRGQQATLRCSPISGHTSVYWYQQALGLGLQFLLWYDEGEERNRGNFPPRFSGRQFPNYSSELNVNALELEDSALYLCASSFEGGRDTEAFFGQGTRLTVV.

The chain couples TRBV25-1 to TRBJ1-3; perhaps TRBD1 as D (5 bases). The V gene's germline CDR1 is MGHDK and CDR2 SYGVNS. The V gene lost 5 bases and the J gene lost 2 bases, with 13 bases spanning the gap. This CDR3 contains 15 residues. CDR3 coding DNA: TGTGCCAGCAGTTCCCTGGGGGGGGCTGGAAACACCATATATTTT. Translating it yields CASSSLGGAGNTIYF.

This sequence joins TRBV13 and TRBJ2-5, with 10 bases fitting TRBD1. The germline V gene encodes CDR1 PRHDT and CDR2 FYEKMQ (reference sequence). The CDR3 sequence is 16 residues long. V dropped 4 bases and J dropped 6; count of bases not matched to a gene: 11. This CDR3 reads CASSSPEDRGRQTQYF. DNA for the CDR3: TGTGCCAGCAGCTCCCCCGAGGACAGGGGGAGGCAGACCCAGTACTTC.

The genes are TRBV2 and TRBJ1-2; 8 bases agree with TRBD1. Germline CDR1 reads SNHLY; CDR2 reads FYNNEI. V dropped 5 bases and J dropped 8; count of bases not matched to a gene: 10. The CDR3 is 14 residues long. The CDR3 region has the DNA TGTGCCAGCAGTTTTGGGACAGGCGACCTAGGCTACACCTTC. Translated, it gives CASSFGTGDLGYTF.

The genes are TRBV5-6 and TRBJ1-1; D is perhaps TRBD1 (5 bases). The CDR3 sequence is 13 residues long. Germline lookup yields CDR1 SGHDT and CDR2 YYEEEE. V lost 1 base and J 10 bases, leaving 14 bases between the germline ends. The DNA for the CDR3 is TGTGCCAGCAGCTTGTGGGACTCTAATGCAGCTTTCTTT. It codes for CASSLWDSNAAFF.

V and J are TRBV5-5 and TRBJ1-1; D call uncertain. The CDR3 contains 14 residues. Germline CDR1 reads SGHKS; CDR2 reads YYEKEE (reference sequence). V dropped 1 base and J dropped 1 base, with 8 bases sitting between them. CDR3: CASSLQLSNTEAFF. The CDR3 DNA reads as TGTGCCAGCAGCTTGCAGTTATCGAACACTGAAGCTTTCTTT.

This clone has just one count. V gene TRBV14 combines with J gene TRBJ2-7; TRBD1 might be the D (7 bases). The CDR3 has 13 residues. CDR1 and CDR2 (germline): SGHDN, FVKESK. V lost 4 bases and J lost 3, with 10 bases in between. The CDR3 nucleotides are TGTGCCAGCAGCCGCGGGACAGTCTACGAGCAGTACTTC. This gives the protein CASSRGTVYEQYF. The full variable domain, with the rest looked up from reference TRBV14 and TRBJ2-7, is EAGVTQFPSHSVIEKGQTVTLRCDPISGHDNLYWYRRVMGKEIKFLLHFVKESKQDESGMPNNRFLAERTGGTYSTLKVQPAELEDSGVYFCASSRGTVYEQYFGPGTRLTVT.

This chain connects TRBV5-1 to TRBJ1-2; 7 bases are shared with TRBD1. V gave up 4 bases and J gave up 2 bases; unmatched junction bases: 8. The germline V gene encodes CDR1 SGHRS and CDR2 YFSETQ. This CDR3 region has 15 residues. The DNA for the CDR3 is TGCGCCAGCAGCCACCCCGGACAGGCCAACTATGGCTACACCTTC. Translated, it gives CASSHPGQANYGYTF.

This sequence joins TRBV19 and TRBJ1-2; D is uncertain. V was shortened by 11 bases and J by 3 bases, with 19 bases between the two germline ends. CDR1 is LNHDA and CDR2 is SQIVND in the germline V gene (reference sequence). The CDR3 spans 14 residues. The CDR3 DNA reads TGTGCCTCGCTAAACCCGGGGATGGACTATGGCTACACCTTC. This gives the protein CASLNPGMDYGYTF.

This chain connects TRBV6-5 to TRBJ1-5; D remains ambiguous. From germline, CDR1 is MNHEY and CDR2 SVGAGI. Trimming left V 2 bases short and J 8 bases short, with 10 bases between. This CDR3 has 13 amino acids. This CDR3 reads CASSYGFREPQHF. DNA of the CDR3: TGTGCCAGCAGTTACGGGTTTCGGGAGCCCCAGCATTTT.

The chain recombines TRBV7-2 with TRBJ2-5; TRBD1 might be the D (6 bases). The CDR3 sequence is 15 residues long. Germline CDR1 SGHTA, CDR2 FQGNSA. Trimming took 4 bases from V and 3 from J, leaving 15 bases between them. CDR3 protein: CASSSRTASKETQYF. In nucleotides, the CDR3 is TGTGCCAGCAGCTCGAGGACAGCATCCAAAGAGACCCAGTACTTC.

The sample holds one count of this clone. CDR3 region: CASSLSTDMDEQYF. The CDR3 DNA follows: TGTGCCAGCAGTTTATCGACCGACATGGACGAGCAGTACTTC. This rearrangement joins TRBV27 to TRBJ2-7; the D is unclear. Germline V gene data show CDR1 as MNHEY and CDR2 as SMNVEV (reference sequence). The CDR3 is 14 amino acids. The V and J ends lost 0 bases and 5 bases respectively, with 11 bases between them.

As concerns this clone: In the same sample, other DNA sequences code for this CDR3. V and J are TRBV5-1 and TRBJ2-5, with D unresolved. V lost 0 bases and J 1 base, leaving 4 bases between the germline ends. This CDR3 comprises 13 residues. In germline, CDR1 is SGHRS, CDR2 YFSETQ. DNA for the CDR3: TGCGCCAGCAGCTTGGAACTCCAAGAGACCCAGTACTTC. It is translated as CASSLELQETQYF.

This chain joins TRBV19 and TRBJ2-5; D may be TRBD2 (5 bases). The germline CDR1 and CDR2 sequences are LNHDA and SQIVND (reference sequence). V was trimmed by 1 base and J by 4 bases, leaving 10 bases between them. The CDR3 is made up of 14 amino acids. This chain's CDR3 is CASSIGGLGETQYF. CDR3 DNA: TGTGCCAGTAGTATAGGAGGGTTGGGAGAGACCCAGTACTTC.

This clone was counted once. The gene calls are TRBV19 and TRBJ2-3; 9 bases match TRBD1. CDR3 length equals 14 residues. The ends lost 3 bases at V and 3 bases at J; junction bases unmatched: 1. In germline, CDR1 is LNHDA, CDR2 SQIVND (reference sequence). The CDR3 DNA follows: TGTGCCAGTAGTATGGGGACAGGGACAGATACGCAGTATTTT. This gives the protein CASSMGTGTDTQYF.